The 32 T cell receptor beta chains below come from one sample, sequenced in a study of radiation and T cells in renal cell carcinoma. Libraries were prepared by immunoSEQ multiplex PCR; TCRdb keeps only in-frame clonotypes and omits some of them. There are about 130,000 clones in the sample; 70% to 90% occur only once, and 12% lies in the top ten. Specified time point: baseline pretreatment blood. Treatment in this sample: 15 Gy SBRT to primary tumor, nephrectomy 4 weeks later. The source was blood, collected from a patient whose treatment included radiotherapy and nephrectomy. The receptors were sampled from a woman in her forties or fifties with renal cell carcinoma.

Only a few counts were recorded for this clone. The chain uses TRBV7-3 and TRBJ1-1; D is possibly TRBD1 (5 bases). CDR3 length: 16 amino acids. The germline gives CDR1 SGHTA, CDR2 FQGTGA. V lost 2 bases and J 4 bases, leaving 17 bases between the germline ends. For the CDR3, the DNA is TGTGCCAGCAGCTTACCCCCCTTGGAAGGGGCCACTGAAGCTTTCTTT. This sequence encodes CASSLPPLEGATEAFF.

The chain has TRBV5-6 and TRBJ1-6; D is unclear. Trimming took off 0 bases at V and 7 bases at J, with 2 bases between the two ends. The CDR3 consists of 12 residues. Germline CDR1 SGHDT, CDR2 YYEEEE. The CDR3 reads CASSLGNSPLHF. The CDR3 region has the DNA TGTGCCAGCAGCTTGGGCAATTCACCCCTCCACTTT.

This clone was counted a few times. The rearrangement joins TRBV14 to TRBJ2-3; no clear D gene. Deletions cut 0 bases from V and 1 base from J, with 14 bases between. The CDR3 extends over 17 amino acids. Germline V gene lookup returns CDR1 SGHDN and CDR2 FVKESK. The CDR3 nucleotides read TGTGCCAGCAGCCAAGAAATTCCGGGCCAGGGCACAGATACGCAGTATTTT. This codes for CASSQEIPGQGTDTQYF.

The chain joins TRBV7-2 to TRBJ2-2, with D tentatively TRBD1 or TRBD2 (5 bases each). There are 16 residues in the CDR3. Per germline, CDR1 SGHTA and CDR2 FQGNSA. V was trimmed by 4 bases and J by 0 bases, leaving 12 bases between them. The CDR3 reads CASSSQGRSNTGELFF. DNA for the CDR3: TGTGCCAGCAGCTCTCAGGGACGTTCGAACACCGGGGAGCTGTTTTTT.

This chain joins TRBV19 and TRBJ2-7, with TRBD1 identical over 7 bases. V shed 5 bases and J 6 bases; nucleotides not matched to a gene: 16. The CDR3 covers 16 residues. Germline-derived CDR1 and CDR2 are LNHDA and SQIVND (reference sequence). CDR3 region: CASSDDRAKGIVEQYF. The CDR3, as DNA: TGTGCCAGTAGTGATGACAGGGCTAAGGGTATCGTCGAGCAGTACTTC. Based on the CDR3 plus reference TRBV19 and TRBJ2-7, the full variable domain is DGGITQSPKYLFRKEGQNVTLSCEQNLNHDAMYWYRQDPGQGLRLIYYSQIVNDFQKGDIAEGYSVSREKKESFPLTVTSAQKNPTAFYLCASSDDRAKGIVEQYFGPGTRLTVT.

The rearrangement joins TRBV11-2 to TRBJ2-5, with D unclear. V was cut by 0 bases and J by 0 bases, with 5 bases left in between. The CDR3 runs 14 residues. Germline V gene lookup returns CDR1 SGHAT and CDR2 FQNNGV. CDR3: CASSLDGYQETQYF. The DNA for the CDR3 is TGTGCCAGCAGCTTAGACGGCTACCAAGAGACCCAGTACTTC.

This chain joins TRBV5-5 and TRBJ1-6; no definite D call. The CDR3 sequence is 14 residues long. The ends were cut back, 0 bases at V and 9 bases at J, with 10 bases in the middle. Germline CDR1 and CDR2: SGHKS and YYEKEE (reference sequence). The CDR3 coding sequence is TGTGCCAGCAGCTTGGTGTTTGATATTTCACCCCTCCACTTT. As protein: CASSLVFDISPLHF.

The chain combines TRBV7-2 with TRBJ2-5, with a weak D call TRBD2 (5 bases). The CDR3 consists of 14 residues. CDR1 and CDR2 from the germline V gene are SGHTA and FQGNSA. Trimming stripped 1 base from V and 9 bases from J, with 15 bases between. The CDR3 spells CASSLGWTPLAQYF. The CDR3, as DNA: TGTGCCAGCAGCTTAGGATGGACTCCCTTAGCCCAGTACTTC.

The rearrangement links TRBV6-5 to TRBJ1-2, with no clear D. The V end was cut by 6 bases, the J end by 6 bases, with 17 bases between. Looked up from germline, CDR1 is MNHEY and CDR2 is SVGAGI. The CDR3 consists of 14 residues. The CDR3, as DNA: TGTGCCAGCAGATCATCTCAGGCCAGGCATGGCTACACCTTC. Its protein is CASRSSQARHGYTF.

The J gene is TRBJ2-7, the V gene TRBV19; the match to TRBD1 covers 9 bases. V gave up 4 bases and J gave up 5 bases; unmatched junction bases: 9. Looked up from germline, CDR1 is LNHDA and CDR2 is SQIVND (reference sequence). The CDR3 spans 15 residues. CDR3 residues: CASSSPGTGRNEQYF. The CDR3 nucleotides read TGTGCCAGTAGTAGTCCCGGGACAGGGCGCAACGAGCAGTACTTC.

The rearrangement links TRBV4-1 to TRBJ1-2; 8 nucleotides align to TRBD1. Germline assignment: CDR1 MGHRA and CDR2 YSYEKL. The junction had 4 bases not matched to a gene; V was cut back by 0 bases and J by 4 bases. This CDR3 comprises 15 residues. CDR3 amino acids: CASSQDSGGSYGYTF. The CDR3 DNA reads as TGCGCCAGCAGCCAAGATTCAGGGGGCTCCTATGGCTACACCTTC.

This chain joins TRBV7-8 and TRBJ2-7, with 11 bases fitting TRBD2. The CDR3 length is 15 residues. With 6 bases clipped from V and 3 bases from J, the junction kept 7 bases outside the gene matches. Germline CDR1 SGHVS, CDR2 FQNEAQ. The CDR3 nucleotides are TGTGCCAGCAGTTTTAGACTAGCGGGGAGCTACGAGCAGTACTTC. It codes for CASSFRLAGSYEQYF.

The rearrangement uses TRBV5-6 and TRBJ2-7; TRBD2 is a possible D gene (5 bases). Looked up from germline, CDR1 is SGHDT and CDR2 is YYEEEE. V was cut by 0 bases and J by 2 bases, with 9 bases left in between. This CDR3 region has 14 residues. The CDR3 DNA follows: TGTGCCAGCAGCTTGGTAGGGAGAACCTACGAGCAGTACTTC. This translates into CASSLVGRTYEQYF. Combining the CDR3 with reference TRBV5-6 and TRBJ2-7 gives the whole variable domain DAGVTQSPTHLIKTRGQQVTLRCSPKSGHDTVSWYQQALGQGPQFIFQYYEEEERQRGNFPDRFSGHQFPNYSSELNVNALLLGDSALYLCASSLVGRTYEQYFGPGTRLTVT.

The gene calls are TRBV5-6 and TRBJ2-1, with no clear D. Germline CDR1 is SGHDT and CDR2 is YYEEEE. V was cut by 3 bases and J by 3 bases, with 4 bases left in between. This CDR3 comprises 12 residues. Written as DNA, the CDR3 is TGTGCCAGCAGCTCGCTCTACAATGAGCAGTTCTTC. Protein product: CASSSLYNEQFF.

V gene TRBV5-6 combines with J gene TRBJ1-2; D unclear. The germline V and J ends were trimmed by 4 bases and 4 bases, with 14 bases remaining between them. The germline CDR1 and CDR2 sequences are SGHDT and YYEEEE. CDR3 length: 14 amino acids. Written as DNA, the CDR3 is TGTGCCAGCAGCCACTTAGAGGGCCTCTATGGCTACACCTTC. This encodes CASSHLEGLYGYTF.

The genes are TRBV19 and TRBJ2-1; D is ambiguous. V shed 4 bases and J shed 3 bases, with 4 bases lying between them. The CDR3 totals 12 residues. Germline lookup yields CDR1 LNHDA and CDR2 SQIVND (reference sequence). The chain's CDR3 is CASSSFYNEQFF. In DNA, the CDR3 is TGTGCCAGTAGTAGCTTCTACAATGAGCAGTTCTTC. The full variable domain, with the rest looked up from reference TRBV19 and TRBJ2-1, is DGGITQSPKYLFRKEGQNVTLSCEQNLNHDAMYWYRQDPGQGLRLIYYSQIVNDFQKGDIAEGYSVSREKKESFPLTVTSAQKNPTAFYLCASSSFYNEQFFGPGTRLTVL.

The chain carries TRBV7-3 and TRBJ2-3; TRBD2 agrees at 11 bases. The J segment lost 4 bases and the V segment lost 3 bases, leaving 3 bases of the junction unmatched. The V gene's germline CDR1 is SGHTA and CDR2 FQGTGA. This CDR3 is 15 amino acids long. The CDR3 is CASSFSGGASDTQYF. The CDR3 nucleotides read TGTGCCAGCAGCTTTAGCGGGGGGGCGTCAGATACGCAGTATTTT.

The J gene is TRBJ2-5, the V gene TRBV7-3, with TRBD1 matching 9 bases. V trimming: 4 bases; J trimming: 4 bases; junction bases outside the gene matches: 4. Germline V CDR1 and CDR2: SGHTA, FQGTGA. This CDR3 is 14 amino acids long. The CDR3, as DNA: TGTGCCAGCAGCTCGACAGGGGGTAGAGAGACCCAGTACTTC. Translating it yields CASSSTGGRETQYF.

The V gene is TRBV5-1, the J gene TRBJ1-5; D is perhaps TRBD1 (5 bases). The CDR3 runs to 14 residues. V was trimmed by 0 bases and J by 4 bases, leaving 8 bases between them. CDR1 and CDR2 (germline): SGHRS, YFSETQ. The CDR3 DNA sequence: TGCGCCAGCAGCTTGGATGCAGGGAATCAGCCCCAGCATTTT. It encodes CASSLDAGNQPQHF.

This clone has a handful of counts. The CDR3 DNA sequence: TGCGCCAGCAGCGAGACCCGGGGGGCCGCCGGGGAGCTGTTTTTT. This encodes CASSETRGAAGELFF. The rearrangement uses TRBV10-2 and TRBJ2-2; possible D gene TRBD2, 7 bases. V was trimmed by 6 bases and J by 6 bases, leaving 17 bases between them. The germline gives CDR1 WSHSY, CDR2 SAAADI. This CDR3 spans 15 amino acids.

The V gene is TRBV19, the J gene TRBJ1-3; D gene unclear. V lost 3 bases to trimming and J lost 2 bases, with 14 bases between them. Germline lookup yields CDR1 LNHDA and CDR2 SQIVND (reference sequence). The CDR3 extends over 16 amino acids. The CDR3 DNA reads TGTGCCAGTAGTATGATCTTCGGGGAAACTGGAAACACCATATATTTT. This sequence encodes CASSMIFGETGNTIYF.

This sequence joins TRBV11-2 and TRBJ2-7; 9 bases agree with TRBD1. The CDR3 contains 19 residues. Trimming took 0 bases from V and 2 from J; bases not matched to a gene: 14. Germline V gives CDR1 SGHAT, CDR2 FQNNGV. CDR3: CASSLDERQGDGVTYEQYF. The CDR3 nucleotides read TGTGCCAGCAGCTTAGATGAGAGACAGGGGGACGGGGTCACCTACGAGCAGTACTTC.

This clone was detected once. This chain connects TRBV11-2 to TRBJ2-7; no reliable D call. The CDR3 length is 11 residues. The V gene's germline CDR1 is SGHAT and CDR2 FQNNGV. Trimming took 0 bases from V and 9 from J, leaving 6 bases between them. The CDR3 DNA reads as TGTGCCAGCAGCTTAGACTACAGGCAGTACTTC. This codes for CASSLDYRQYF.

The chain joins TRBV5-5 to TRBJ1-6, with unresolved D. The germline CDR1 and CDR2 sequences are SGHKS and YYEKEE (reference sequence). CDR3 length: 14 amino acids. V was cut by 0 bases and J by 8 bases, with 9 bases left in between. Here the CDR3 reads CASSLVRDDSPLHF. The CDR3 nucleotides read TGTGCCAGCAGCTTGGTTAGAGATGATTCACCCCTCCACTTT. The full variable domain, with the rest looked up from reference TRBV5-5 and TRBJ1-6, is DAGVTQSPTHLIKTRGQQVTLRCSPISGHKSVSWYQQVLGQGPQFIFQYYEKEERGRGNFPDRFSARQFPNYSSELNVNALLLGDSALYLCASSLVRDDSPLHFGNGTRLTVT.

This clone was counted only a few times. CDR3 region: CASSPVYRNTEAFF. The CDR3 DNA is TGTGCCAGCAGCCCTGTTTACAGGAACACTGAAGCTTTCTTT. The chain combines TRBV7-6 with TRBJ1-1; D is undetermined. Germline CDR1 and CDR2: SGHVS and FNYEAQ. V lost 5 bases and J 1 base, leaving 11 bases between the germline ends. The CDR3 is 14 residues long.

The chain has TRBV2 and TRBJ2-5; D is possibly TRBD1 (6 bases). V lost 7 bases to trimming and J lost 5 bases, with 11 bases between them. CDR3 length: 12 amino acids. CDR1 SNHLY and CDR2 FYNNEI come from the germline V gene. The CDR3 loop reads CASTQTGETQYF. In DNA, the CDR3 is TGTGCCAGCACCCAAACAGGGGAGACCCAGTACTTC.

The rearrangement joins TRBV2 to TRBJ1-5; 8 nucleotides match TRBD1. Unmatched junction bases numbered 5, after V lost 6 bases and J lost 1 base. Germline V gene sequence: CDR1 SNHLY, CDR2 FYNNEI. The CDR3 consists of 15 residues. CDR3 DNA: TGTGCCAGCAGCCGACAGGGGCGAAGCAATCAGCCCCAGCATTTT. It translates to CASSRQGRSNQPQHF. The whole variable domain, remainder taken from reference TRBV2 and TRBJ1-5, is EPEVTQTPSHQVTQMGQEVILRCVPISNHLYFYWYRQILGQKVEFLVSFYNNEISEKSEIFDDQFSVERPDGSNFTLKIRSTKLEDSAMYFCASSRQGRSNQPQHFGDGTRLSIL.

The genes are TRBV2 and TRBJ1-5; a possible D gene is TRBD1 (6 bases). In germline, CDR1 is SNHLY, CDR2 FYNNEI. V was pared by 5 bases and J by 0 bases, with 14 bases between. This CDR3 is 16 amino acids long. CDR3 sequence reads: CASSPLRGDSNQPQHF. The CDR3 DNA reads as TGTGCCAGCAGTCCCCTCAGGGGAGATAGCAATCAGCCCCAGCATTTT.

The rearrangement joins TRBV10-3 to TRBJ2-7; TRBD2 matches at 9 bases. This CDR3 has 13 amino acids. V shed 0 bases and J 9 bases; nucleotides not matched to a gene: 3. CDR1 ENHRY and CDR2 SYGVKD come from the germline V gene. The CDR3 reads CAISESLLAGQYF. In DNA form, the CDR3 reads TGTGCCATCAGTGAGTCTTTACTAGCGGGGCAGTACTTC.

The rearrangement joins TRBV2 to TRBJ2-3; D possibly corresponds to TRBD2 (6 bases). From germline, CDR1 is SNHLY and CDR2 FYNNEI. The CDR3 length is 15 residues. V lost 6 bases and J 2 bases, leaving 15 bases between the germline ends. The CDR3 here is CASRDPGGSTDTQYF. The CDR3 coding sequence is TGTGCCAGCAGGGACCCTGGGGGGTCCACAGATACGCAGTATTTT.

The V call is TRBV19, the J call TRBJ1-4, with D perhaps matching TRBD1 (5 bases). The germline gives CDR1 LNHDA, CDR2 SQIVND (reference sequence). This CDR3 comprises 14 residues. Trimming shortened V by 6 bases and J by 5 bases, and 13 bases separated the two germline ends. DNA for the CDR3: TGTGCCAGTAGATTGACAGCAGAAAATGAAAAACTGTTTTTT. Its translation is CASRLTAENEKLFF.

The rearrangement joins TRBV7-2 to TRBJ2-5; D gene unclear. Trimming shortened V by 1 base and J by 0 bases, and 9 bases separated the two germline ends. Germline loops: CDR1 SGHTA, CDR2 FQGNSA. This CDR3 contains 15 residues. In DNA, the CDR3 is TGTGCCAGCAGCTTAGTCGGCAACCACCAAGAGACCCAGTACTTC. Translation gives CASSLVGNHQETQYF.